These T cell receptor beta chains were read from a single sample in a study of blood T cell repertoires in COVID-19. Repertoires were generated with immunoSEQ multiplex PCR, while TCRdb's copy carries only in-frame clones and drops some. The table shows about 210,000 clones, with 80% to 90% occurring only once. The specimen was peripheral blood. The receptor set was obtained from a woman aged 80 or over with COVID-19, enrolled during active disease. Each CDR3 is given with its conserved first and last residue. The D gene is left open where the match is weak. The size of a clone is reported for some rows only, either as once, few or many, or as a class for expanded clones.

TRBJ2-1,TRBD2,TRBV27,NA,TGTGCCAGCAGTTTGAGGACTAGCGGGGGGCTTTACAATGAGCAGTTCTTC,CASSLRTSGGLYNEQFF
TRBJ2-4,NA,TRBV23-1,NA,TGCGCCAGCAGTCAAACACCTCTAGCCAAAAACATTCAGTACTTC,CASSQTPLAKNIQYF
TRBJ2-5,TRBD2,TRBV10-3,NA,TGTGCCATCGGAAAACTAGCGGGGGGGCAAGAGACCCAGTACTTC,CAIGKLAGGQETQYF
TRBJ2-1,NA,TRBV6-6,few,TGTGCCAGCACGTGGACAGCCTACAATGAGCAGTTCTTC,CASTWTAYNEQFF
TRBJ2-1,TRBD1,TRBV11-2,NA,TGTGCCAGCAGCGGCGGACAGGGTTACAATGAGCAGTTCTTC,CASSGGQGYNEQFF
TRBJ2-3,TRBD2,TRBV5-3,NA,TGTGCCAGAAGCTTGGTTTCTAGCGGGGGTTGTGGTACGCAGTATTTT,CARSLVSSGGCGTQYF
TRBJ1-5,NA,TRBV5-6,NA,TGTGCCAGCAGCCCCGGGCGGACAAATCAGCCCCAGCATTTT,CASSPGRTNQPQHF
TRBJ2-5,TRBD1,TRBV2,NA,TGTGCCAGTAGACAGGGGGGGACAGTCGGGACCCAGTACTTC,CASRQGGTVGTQYF
TRBJ2-6,NA,TRBV27,NA,TGTGCCAGCACTCTAGGGGGGGTCTCCTCTGGGGCCAACGTCCTGACTTTC,CASTLGGVSSGANVLTF
TRBJ1-5,NA,TRBV27,NA,TGTGCCAGCAGTACGGGCCTAGGGGGTCAGCCCCAGCATTTT,CASSTGLGGQPQHF
TRBJ2-5,NA,TRBV2,NA,TGTGCCAGCAGGAGGAAAGGCGAGACCCAGTACTTC,CASRRKGETQYF
TRBJ2-7,TRBD2,TRBV18,NA,TGTGCCAGCTCACCGTTAGCGGGGGACTCCTACGAGCAGTACTTC,CASSPLAGDSYEQYF
TRBJ1-2,NA,TRBV6-6,once,TGTGCCAGCAACTCCGACAGCAACTATGGCTACACCTTC,CASNSDSNYGYTF
TRBJ2-2,TRBD2,TRBV6-2/TRBV6-3,NA,TGTGCCAGCAGTTATATACTAGCGGGGCCAAACACCGGGGAGCTGTTTTTT,CASSYILAGPNTGELFF
TRBJ1-1,NA,TRBV7-9,NA,TGTGCCAGCAGGTTAACGGGGGTGGATGGAGCTTTCTTT,CASRLTGVDGAFF
TRBJ1-2,NA,TRBV2,once,TGTGCCAGCAGGTCGGGATATCTCCTCTATGGCTACACCTTC,CASRSGYLLYGYTF
TRBJ1-5,NA,TRBV28,NA,TGTGCCAGCAGTTTATACGGCAGGGGTAGCAATCAGCCCCAGCATTTT,CASSLYGRGSNQPQHF
TRBJ1-1,NA,TRBV19,NA,TGTGCCAGTAGTATGGGAGGGTGGAGCACTGAAGCTTTCTTT,CASSMGGWSTEAFF
TRBJ2-7,NA,TRBV6-1,NA,TGTGCCAGCAGTGAAGCGAGCGCGGGTAACTACGAGCAGTACTTC,CASSEASAGNYEQYF
TRBJ1-1,NA,TRBV11-2,NA,TGTGCCAGCAGCGGTATGAGGGCTGAAGCTTTCTTT,CASSGMRAEAFF
TRBJ1-1,TRBD1,TRBV6-6,NA,TGTGCCAGCAGCCGCCCCCCGGGACAGGGGTCTGAAGCTTTCTTT,CASSRPPGQGSEAFF
TRBJ2-5,NA,TRBV2,NA,TGTGCCAGCAGCCGGGACACCCAAGAGACCCAGTACTTC,CASSRDTQETQYF
TRBJ1-1,NA,TRBV24-1,NA,TGTGCCACCAGCGACAAGACGAACACTGAAGCTTTCTTT,CATSDKTNTEAFF
TRBJ2-3,TRBD2,TRBV5-6,NA,TGTGCCAGCAGCTTGTTATCTAGCGGGGGGCGCACAGATACGCAGTATTTT,CASSLLSSGGRTDTQYF
TRBJ2-1,TRBD2,TRBV7-9,NA,TGTGCCAGCAGCTTAGGGTTATCGGGGGGGATCAATGAGCAGTTCTTC,CASSLGLSGGINEQFF
TRBJ1-1,NA,TRBV18,few,TGTGCCAGCTCACCAACGAGGGAGGGCACTGAAGCTTTCTTT,CASSPTREGTEAFF
TRBJ2-2,NA,TRBV28,NA,TGTGCCAGCAGTTTGGGGGGTCTCCCCGGGGAGCTGTTTTTT,CASSLGGLPGELFF